This T cell receptor beta chain was observed in a study of T-cell reconstitution after alpha-beta-depleted transplantation in children. Overall study findings and caveats: Certain patients had high TCRbeta diversity at day 60, and it came from recipient T cells and thymic progenitors that survived. Expanded graft clones numbering several hundred reportedly gave rise to alpha-beta T cells about two months after transplant. Once a year had passed after transplant, T-cell counts and diversity came mostly from newly produced T cells.

This clonotype turned up a few times. Its matching antigen is unknown. Unique molecular identifiers featured in how the TCRbeta library was prepared. A single record per CDR3 protein comes from TCRdb applying MiXCR to the PCR reads. The repertoire holds 580,000 or so distinct CDR3 sequences, with under 25% as singletons. Per the germline V gene, CDR1 is SGHDN and CDR2 is FVKESK. CDR3 size: 14 residues. Trimming left V 4 bases short and J 6 bases short, with 16 bases between. The rearrangement links TRBV14 to TRBJ2-7; the D is unclear. The sample in question was PBMCs, mostly from graft donor cells, obtained 360 days after TCRalphabeta/CD19-depleted stem cell transplant. The sequence derives from a boy younger than two who had a stem cell transplant for acute myeloid leukemia, so the T cells may come from the graft donor. Here the CDR3 reads CASSLFGQYGEQYF. Written as DNA, the CDR3 is TGTGCCAGCAGCCTTTTCGGGCAGTACGGCGAGCAGTACTTC.